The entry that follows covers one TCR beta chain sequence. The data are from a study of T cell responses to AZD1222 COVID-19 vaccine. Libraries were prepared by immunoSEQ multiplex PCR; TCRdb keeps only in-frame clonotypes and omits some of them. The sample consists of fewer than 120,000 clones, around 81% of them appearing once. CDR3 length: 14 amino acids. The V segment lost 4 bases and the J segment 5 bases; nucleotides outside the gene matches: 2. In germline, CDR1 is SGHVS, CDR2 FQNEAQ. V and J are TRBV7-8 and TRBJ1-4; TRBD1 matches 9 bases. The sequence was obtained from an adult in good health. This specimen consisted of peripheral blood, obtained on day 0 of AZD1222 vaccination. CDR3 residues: CASSSGQGNEKLFF. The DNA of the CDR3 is TGTGCCAGCAGCTCGGGACAGGGAAATGAAAAACTGTTTTTT.